The 26 T cell receptor beta chains below were found in one sample sequenced in a study of graft-versus-host responses after intestinal transplantation. Their target antigens are unknown. Sequenced by immunoSEQ multiplex PCR; TCRdb stores in-frame clones only, minus some. The data hold 84,000 or so clones, with around 86% observed a single time. The sequenced sample was unstimulated CD8+ T cells sorted from spleen or lymph node cells, obtained before transplant. The source is a human donor who was the organ donor for an intestinal transplant.

V and J are TRBV4-1 and TRBJ2-3; weak D call: TRBD2 (7 bases). This CDR3 spans 16 amino acids. The germline V and J ends were trimmed by 1 base and 3 bases, with 14 bases remaining between them. CDR1 is MGHRA and CDR2 is YSYEKL in the germline V gene. CDR3 sequence reads: CASSQVEGGLTDTQYF. For the CDR3, the DNA is TGCGCCAGCAGCCAAGTTGAGGGGGGGCTAACAGATACGCAGTATTTT.

This clone has just a few counts. The J gene is TRBJ1-6, the V gene TRBV4-2; a possible D gene is TRBD1 (5 bases). This CDR3 has 15 amino acids. Trimming took 0 bases from V and 10 from J, leaving 13 bases between them. Looked up from germline, CDR1 is LGHNA and CDR2 is YNFKEQ. CDR3 coding DNA: TGTGCCAGCAGCCAAGATACAGGTGGTCAATCACCCCTCCACTTT. It yields the protein CASSQDTGGQSPLHF.

The chain links TRBV5-6 to TRBJ1-1; 9 nucleotides align to TRBD1. Germline V lookup: CDR1 SGHDT, CDR2 YYEEEE. The CDR3 has 14 amino acids. V lost 0 bases to trimming and J lost 7 bases; unmatched junction nucleotides: 4. CDR3 bases: TGTGCCAGCAGCTTGGGGGGACAGGGACGTGAAGCTTTCTTT. Translated: CASSLGGQGREAFF.

This chain links TRBV15 with TRBJ2-6; D is uncertain. The CDR3 sequence is 15 residues long. CDR1 is LNHNV and CDR2 is YYDKDF in the germline V gene (reference sequence). Trimming shortened V by 2 bases and J by 0 bases, and 5 bases separated the two germline ends. For the CDR3, the DNA is TGTGCCACCAGCAGAAAAAACTCTGGGGCCAACGTCCTGACTTTC. Translation: CATSRKNSGANVLTF.

The rearrangement uses TRBV29-1 and TRBJ1-2; perhaps TRBD1 as D (5 bases). The CDR3 is 16 amino acids. V lost 0 bases and J 1 base, leaving 15 bases between the germline ends. Germline CDR1 reads SQVTM; CDR2 reads ANQGSEA. The CDR3 loop is CSVEEVDSPYNYGYTF. In DNA form, the CDR3 reads TGCAGCGTTGAAGAGGTTGACAGTCCCTATAACTATGGCTACACCTTC.

The chain is built from TRBV6-1 and TRBJ1-1, with TRBD1 as a possible D gene (5 bases). CDR3 size: 14 residues. The germline V gene has CDR1 MNHNS and CDR2 SASEGT. The V end was cut by 2 bases, the J end by 1 base, with 8 bases between. CDR3 in DNA: TGTGCCAGCAGTGAACAGGGAAAGAACACTGAAGCTTTCTTT. Protein: CASSEQGKNTEAFF.

This chain links TRBV6-1 with TRBJ2-7; 7 positions match TRBD1. V shed 2 bases and J 1 base; nucleotides not matched to a gene: 8. From germline, CDR1 is MNHNS and CDR2 SASEGT. CDR3 length: 16 amino acids. The CDR3 protein is CASSEFIQGFSYEQYF. Here the CDR3 DNA reads TGTGCCAGCAGTGAATTCATACAGGGGTTTTCCTACGAGCAGTACTTC.

The V call is TRBV7-2, the J call TRBJ1-2, with D maybe TRBD1 (5 bases). This CDR3 has 12 residues. V was cut by 1 base and J by 7 bases, with 7 bases left in between. Germline V gives CDR1 SGHTA, CDR2 FQGNSA. The CDR3 protein is CASSLVGGGYTF. The DNA for the CDR3 is TGTGCCAGCAGCTTAGTGGGGGGTGGCTACACCTTC.

This clone was detected once. The chain joins TRBV9 to TRBJ1-6, with 7 bases that match TRBD1. Germline V CDR1 and CDR2: SGDLS, YYNGEE. V lost 2 bases and J lost 8; bases outside the gene matches: 7. There are 15 residues in the CDR3. CDR3 residues: CASSVTGVPDSPLHF. The CDR3 coding sequence is TGTGCCAGCAGCGTTACAGGGGTCCCGGATTCACCCCTCCACTTT.

This clone was detected once. The chain joins TRBV27 to TRBJ1-3; D uncertain. This CDR3 contains 14 residues. Trimming removed 6 bases at V and 0 bases at J, with 9 bases between. Germline CDR1 and CDR2: MNHEY and SMNVEV (reference sequence). CDR3 protein: CASSVGSSGNTIYF. The CDR3 region has the DNA TGTGCCAGCAGCGTGGGGTCCTCTGGAAACACCATATATTTT.

This clone was observed once. In DNA form, the CDR3 reads TGTGCCAGCAGCTTGGAAACTGGGACACGAGCTGAAGCTTTCTTT. This sequence encodes CASSLETGTRAEAFF. The rearrangement uses TRBV5-6 and TRBJ1-1; D might be TRBD1 (6 bases). The ends were cut back, 0 bases at V and 6 bases at J, with 15 bases in the middle. Germline CDR1 reads SGHDT; CDR2 reads YYEEEE. The CDR3 runs 15 residues.

This CDR3 reads CASSHLPGHDILGYTF. The CDR3 bases are TGTGCCAGCAGTCATCTTCCGGGACACGATATCCTTGGCTACACCTTC. The V gene is TRBV2, the J gene TRBJ1-2, with D tentatively TRBD1 (6 bases). The V gene's germline CDR1 is SNHLY and CDR2 FYNNEI. Trimming removed 5 bases from V and 7 bases from J, with 23 bases in between. The CDR3 has 16 residues.

The rearrangement joins TRBV20-1 to TRBJ1-1; the D is unclear. Germline loops: CDR1 DFQATT, CDR2 SNEGSKA (reference sequence). The CDR3 runs to 10 residues. The DNA of the CDR3 is TGCAGCGACATGAACACTGAAGCTTTCTTT. It encodes CSDMNTEAFF.

The V and J genes are TRBV5-4 and TRBJ1-1; unclear D gene. CDR3 length: 12 residues. The germline V gene encodes CDR1 SGHNT and CDR2 YYREEE (reference sequence). Trimming shortened V by 10 bases and J by 2 bases, and 12 bases separated the two germline ends. The CDR3 here is CAVRWGNTEAFF. In nucleotides, the CDR3 is TGTGCCGTCCGATGGGGAAACACTGAAGCTTTCTTT.

The CDR3 DNA sequence: TGTGCCAGTAGTATTGGACTTTTTTATGAGCAGTTCTTC. Protein: CASSIGLFYEQFF. The chain links TRBV19 to TRBJ2-1, with a possible D match to TRBD2 (5 bases). The germline V gene has CDR1 LNHDA and CDR2 SQIVND (reference sequence). This CDR3 is built from 13 residues. V was clipped by 3 bases and J by 8 bases, with 11 bases between them.

This clone was found a few times. The genes are TRBV21-1 and TRBJ2-7. TRBV21-1 counts as a pseudogene. The CDR3 sequence is 12 residues long. CDR3 protein: CASSKGPYEQYF. In DNA, the CDR3 is TGTGCCAGCAGCAAAGGCCCCTACGAGCAGTACTTC.

This chain links TRBV7-3 with TRBJ2-1; 7 nucleotides line up with TRBD1. J gave up 3 bases and V 2 bases, and 13 bases lay outside the gene matches. This CDR3 is 18 amino acids long. Germline assignment: CDR1 SGHTA and CDR2 FQGTGA. CDR3 protein: CASSLFGLQGRRYNEQFF. The CDR3 DNA sequence: TGTGCCAGCAGCTTATTTGGGTTACAGGGGCGCCGCTACAATGAGCAGTTCTTC.

V usage is TRBV19 and J usage is TRBJ1-3; the match to TRBD1 covers 9 bases. The length of the CDR3 is 17 residues. The V gene end was trimmed by 7 bases and the J gene end by 0 bases; junction bases not matched to a gene: 10. CDR1 is LNHDA, CDR2 SQIVND, per germline (reference sequence). CDR3 amino acids: CASTAGQGPFSGNTIYF. The CDR3 coding sequence is TGTGCCAGTACTGCCGGACAGGGGCCATTCTCTGGAAACACCATATATTTT.

V is TRBV4-2 and J is TRBJ2-7; no clear D. There are 14 residues in the CDR3. V was shortened by 5 bases and J by 3 bases, with 14 bases between the two germline ends. CDR1 is LGHNA, CDR2 YNFKEQ, per germline. CDR3 amino acids: CASSVGTAIYEQYF. Written as DNA, the CDR3 is TGTGCCAGCAGCGTTGGCACAGCTATCTACGAGCAGTACTTC.

The chain uses TRBV27 and TRBJ2-7, with 9 bases fitting TRBD1. Looked up from germline, CDR1 is MNHEY and CDR2 is SMNVEV (reference sequence). Trimming removed 3 bases from V and 3 bases from J; junction bases left unmatched: 3. The CDR3 loop spans 14 amino acids. CDR3 region: CASSFGTGSYEQYF. For the CDR3, the DNA is TGTGCCAGCAGTTTCGGGACAGGGAGCTACGAGCAGTACTTC.

The rearrangement links TRBV16 to TRBJ1-6; possible D gene TRBD1, 6 bases. The CDR3 totals 16 residues. Germline V gene lookup returns CDR1 KGHSY and CDR2 FQNENV. V shed 3 bases and J shed 7 bases, with 16 bases lying between them. The chain's CDR3 is CASSHPGGALNSPLHF. The DNA of the CDR3 is TGTGCCAGCAGCCACCCGGGGGGGGCGTTGAATTCACCCCTCCACTTT.

This rearrangement joins TRBV5-1 to TRBJ1-2, with D perhaps TRBD1 (5 bases). Germline CDR1 and CDR2: SGHRS and YFSETQ. The CDR3 sequence is 14 residues long. V dropped 4 bases and J dropped 5 bases, with 15 bases sitting between them. CDR3: CASSPSTVTYGYTF. For the CDR3, the DNA is TGCGCCAGCAGCCCTTCGACAGTCACGTATGGCTACACCTTC. Variable domain in full (rest from reference TRBV5-1 and TRBJ1-2): KAGVTQTPRYLIKTRGQQVTLSCSPISGHRSVSWYQQTPGQGLQFLFEYFSETQRNKGNFPGRFSGRQFSNSRSEMNVSTLELGDSALYLCASSPSTVTYGYTFGSGTRLTVV.

The chain is built from TRBV4-2 and TRBJ2-7; D gene uncertain. V was clipped by 0 bases and J by 3 bases, with 9 bases between them. The CDR3 has 14 amino acids. Germline loops: CDR1 LGHNA, CDR2 YNFKEQ. CDR3 region: CASSQDLEHYEQYF. The CDR3 coding sequence is TGTGCCAGCAGCCAAGATTTGGAGCACTACGAGCAGTACTTC.

This clone qualifies as medium-sized. The chain links TRBV28 to TRBJ2-7, with TRBD1 identical over 8 bases. This CDR3 is 13 amino acids long. Looked up from germline, CDR1 is MDHEN and CDR2 is SYDVKM. V shed 6 bases, J shed 7 bases, and the junction held 8 bases outside the gene matches. The CDR3 region is CASRTPGGGEQYF. The CDR3 nucleotides are TGTGCCAGCAGGACACCAGGGGGCGGTGAGCAGTACTTC.

This rearrangement joins TRBV27 to TRBJ1-1; TRBD1 is a possible D gene (6 bases). Per the germline V gene, CDR1 is MNHEY and CDR2 is SMNVEV (reference sequence). This CDR3 is 14 amino acids long. Trimming took 2 bases from V and 2 from J, leaving 9 bases between them. The chain's CDR3 is CASSLAGANTEAFF. In nucleotides, the CDR3 is TGTGCCAGCAGTTTAGCGGGGGCTAACACTGAAGCTTTCTTT.

The chain employs TRBV7-2 and TRBJ2-7; D tentatively reads TRBD1 or TRBD2 (5 bases each). The germline CDR1 and CDR2 sequences are SGHTA and FQGNSA. V shed 1 base and J shed 2 bases, with 9 bases lying between them. This CDR3 has 14 amino acids. CDR3 DNA: TGTGCCAGCAGCTTAGACGGGACGGCCTACGAGCAGTACTTC. It is translated as CASSLDGTAYEQYF.